The 9 T cell receptor beta chains reported below all come from one sample, sequenced in a study of blood T cell repertoires in COVID-19. Profiling relied on immunoSEQ multiplex PCR, and the TCRdb table lists in-frame clones only, not all of them. Here the sample spans a few hundred thousand clones, approximately 84% being singletons. Input material: PBMCs or T cells enriched from blood (not recorded which). All receptors come from a young man who had recovered from COVID-19.

The genes are TRBV27 and TRBJ1-6; TRBD1 matches 10 bases. V shed 6 bases, J shed 10 bases, and the junction held 6 bases outside the gene matches. This CDR3 is 14 amino acids long. Germline assignment: CDR1 MNHEY and CDR2 SMNVEV (reference sequence). CDR3 region: CASRQTGGRSPLHF. CDR3 bases: TGTGCCAGCAGACAGACAGGGGGCAGATCACCCCTCCACTTT.

This clone was observed once. The chain carries TRBV15 and TRBJ2-1, with D uncertain. The CDR3 covers 13 residues. The germline gives CDR1 LNHNV, CDR2 YYDKDF (reference sequence). V shed 10 bases and J shed 0 bases, with 10 bases lying between them. CDR3 amino acids: CASGSSSYNEQFF. Written as DNA, the CDR3 is TGTGCCAGCGGCTCTAGCTCCTACAATGAGCAGTTCTTC.

This clone was recorded only once. This CDR3 reads CASSLRTGDGNTIYF. In DNA, the CDR3 is TGCGCCAGCAGCTTGCGCACAGGAGATGGAAACACCATATATTTT. This chain links TRBV5-1 with TRBJ1-3; TRBD1 might be the D (5 bases). There are 15 residues in the CDR3. V was trimmed by 1 base and J by 3 bases, leaving 11 bases between them. Germline V lookup: CDR1 SGHRS, CDR2 YFSETQ. The variable domain in full, completed from reference TRBV5-1 and TRBJ1-3, reads KAGVTQTPRYLIKTRGQQVTLSCSPISGHRSVSWYQQTPGQGLQFLFEYFSETQRNKGNFPGRFSGRQFSNSRSEMNVSTLELGDSALYLCASSLRTGDGNTIYFGEGSWLTVV.

J is TRBJ2-7 and V is TRBV3-1 (or the pseudogene TRBV3-2); 11 bases map to TRBD2. This CDR3 is 15 amino acids long. Trimming cost V 1 base and J 7 bases; bases outside gene matches: 6. Germline assignment: CDR1 LGHDT and CDR2 YNNKEL (reference sequence). The CDR3 reads CASSQGLAGGLEQYF. CDR3 in DNA: TGTGCCAGCAGCCAAGGTCTAGCGGGAGGTTTAGAGCAGTACTTC.

This clone showed up just once. The chain has TRBV7-2 and TRBJ1-1; TRBD1 aligns across 9 bases. The CDR3 loop spans 16 amino acids. V dropped 11 bases and J dropped 0; count of bases not matched to a gene: 13. Germline CDR1 and CDR2: SGHTA and FQGNSA. CDR3 DNA sequence: TGTGCCTCTATCAGGGAGGGACAGGGCTTGAACACTGAAGCTTTCTTT. Translation gives CASIREGQGLNTEAFF. Looking up the rest from reference TRBV7-2 and TRBJ1-1 gives the full variable domain: GAGVSQSPSNKVTEKGKDVELRCDPISGHTALYWYRQSLGQGLEFLIYFQGNSAPDKSGLPSDRFSAERTGGSVSTLTIQRTQQEDSAVYLCASIREGQGLNTEAFFGQGTRLTVV.

The chain employs TRBV7-9 and TRBJ2-1, with 13 bases matching TRBD2. Germline CDR1 reads SEHNR; CDR2 reads FQNEAQ (reference sequence). The trim removed 5 bases at V and 5 bases at J, leaving 6 bases unmatched. This CDR3 is built from 16 residues. In nucleotides, the CDR3 is TGTGCCAGCAGCCCGGGACTAGCGGGACATGACAATGAGCAGTTCTTC. This translates into CASSPGLAGHDNEQFF.

The gene calls are TRBV5-1 and TRBJ1-1; no definite D call. Looked up from germline, CDR1 is SGHRS and CDR2 is YFSETQ. V lost 0 bases and J 6 bases, leaving 12 bases between the germline ends. The CDR3 covers 14 residues. CDR3 DNA sequence: TGCGCCAGCAGCTTGGCAGCCGGGGTGGCTGAAGCTTTCTTT. This encodes CASSLAAGVAEAFF.

V is TRBV7-9 and J is TRBJ2-6, with 11 bases matching TRBD1. This CDR3 comprises 17 residues. CDR1 and CDR2 (germline): SEHNR, FQNEAQ (reference sequence). The V and J ends lost 5 bases and 2 bases, in that order; junction bases with no gene match: 5. The CDR3 reads CASSRTGQGAGANVLTF. CDR3 nucleotide sequence: TGTGCCAGCAGCCGTACGGGACAGGGGGCTGGGGCCAACGTCCTGACTTTC. Combining the CDR3 with reference TRBV7-9 and TRBJ2-6 gives the whole variable domain DTGVSQNPRHKITKRGQNVTFRCDPISEHNRLYWYRQTLGQGPEFLTYFQNEAQLEKSRLLSDRFSAERPKGSFSTLEIQRTEQGDSAMYLCASSRTGQGAGANVLTFGAGSRLTVL.

This clone has just one count. The chain employs TRBV5-4 and TRBJ1-1, with 8 bases that match TRBD1. The ends lost 4 bases at V and 1 base at J; junction bases unmatched: 6. CDR3 length: 15 amino acids. Germline CDR1 reads SGHNT; CDR2 reads YYREEE (reference sequence). The CDR3 DNA sequence: TGTGCCAGCAGCCTAACCGGGACAGGGAACACTGAAGCTTTCTTT. This encodes CASSLTGTGNTEAFF.